Below are 14 T cell receptor beta chains sequenced from a single sample in a study of cytomegalovirus exposure and HLA in healthy donors. Repertoires were generated with immunoSEQ multiplex PCR, while TCRdb's copy carries only in-frame clones and drops some. In the table there are about 64,000 clones, 85% to 95% of which are singletons. The sequenced material came from PBMCs. The receptors come from a young woman in good health and CMV-seropositive.

This chain connects TRBV7-6 to TRBJ2-3; weak D call: TRBD2 (6 bases). Trimming removed 11 bases at V and 1 base at J, with 10 bases between. From germline, CDR1 is SGHVS and CDR2 FNYEAQ. There are 12 residues in the CDR3. This CDR3 reads CASGEGTDTQYF. The CDR3 nucleotides read TGTGCCTCGGGAGAGGGCACAGATACGCAGTATTTT.

The rearrangement uses TRBV5-1 and TRBJ2-5; D is perhaps TRBD2 (5 bases). CDR1 is SGHRS, CDR2 YFSETQ, per germline. The CDR3 contains 14 residues. V was shortened by 4 bases and J by 4 bases, with 14 bases between the two germline ends. CDR3 DNA sequence: TGCGCCAGCAGCATCGGGGATTCCCGAGAGACCCAGTACTTC. Translating it yields CASSIGDSRETQYF. The variable domain in full, with the rest retrieved from reference TRBV5-1 and TRBJ2-5, is KAGVTQTPRYLIKTRGQQVTLSCSPISGHRSVSWYQQTPGQGLQFLFEYFSETQRNKGNFPGRFSGRQFSNSRSEMNVSTLELGDSALYLCASSIGDSRETQYFGPGTRLLVL.

As DNA, the CDR3 is TGTGCCAGCAGCCAAGACCTAGTGGGGGGGTACAATGAGCAGTTCTTC. This codes for CASSQDLVGGYNEQFF. The chain combines TRBV4-2 with TRBJ2-1; TRBD2 matches at 7 bases. Germline values: CDR1 LGHNA, CDR2 YNFKEQ. The CDR3 contains 16 residues. J lost 4 bases, V lost 0 bases, and 6 bases had no gene match.

This chain joins TRBV19 and TRBJ2-1; D remains unclear. CDR1 LNHDA and CDR2 SQIVND come from the germline V gene (reference sequence). This CDR3 has 15 amino acids. Trimming took 0 bases from V and 3 from J, leaving 9 bases between them. Here the CDR3 reads CASSIEGSGYNEQFF. DNA for the CDR3: TGTGCCAGTAGTATAGAGGGTTCGGGCTACAATGAGCAGTTCTTC.

The chain couples TRBV5-1 to TRBJ1-1; 9 bases align to TRBD1. The CDR3 consists of 16 residues. The J segment lost 1 base and the V segment lost 2 bases, leaving 6 bases of the junction unmatched. Germline V gene data show CDR1 as SGHRS and CDR2 as YFSETQ. The CDR3 here is CASSFTRTGENTEAFF. As DNA, the CDR3 is TGCGCCAGCAGCTTTACTCGGACAGGGGAGAACACTGAAGCTTTCTTT.

This chain joins TRBV28 and TRBJ1-2; maybe TRBD1 (5 bases). Germline CDR1 is MDHEN and CDR2 is SYDVKM. Trimming took 2 bases from V and 11 from J, leaving 18 bases between them. The CDR3 runs to 14 residues. The CDR3 DNA reads as TGTGCCAGCAGTTTAATGGGGGGAGCTAAGGGTTACACCTTC. Protein sequence: CASSLMGGAKGYTF.

This clone was counted once. Written as DNA, the CDR3 is TGTGCCACCAGCGCCAGGGTTGAGAGTCAGCCCCAGCATTTT. This encodes CATSARVESQPQHF. The rearrangement links TRBV15 to TRBJ1-5; D is perhaps TRBD1 (5 bases). V gave up 5 bases and J gave up 6 bases, with 14 bases separating them. Germline lookup yields CDR1 LNHNV and CDR2 YYDKDF (reference sequence). CDR3 length: 14 residues.

The V gene is TRBV5-1, the J gene TRBJ2-2; D is uncertain. CDR3 length: 15 residues. Germline V gene sequence: CDR1 SGHRS, CDR2 YFSETQ. Deletions cut 0 bases from V and 2 bases from J, with 8 bases between. The CDR3 coding sequence is TGCGCCAGCAGCTTGGATTCTACTAACACCGGGGAGCTGTTTTTT. This gives the protein CASSLDSTNTGELFF.

For the CDR3, the DNA is TGTGCCAGCAGCCCAGCCCATTTCGGCGGCCCTAACTATGGCTACACCTTC. Encoded protein: CASSPAHFGGPNYGYTF. The rearrangement joins TRBV9 to TRBJ1-2; D not resolved. The germline V and J ends were trimmed by 4 bases and 0 bases, with 19 bases remaining between them. Per germline, CDR1 SGDLS and CDR2 YYNGEE. The CDR3 consists of 17 residues.

V usage is TRBV27 and J usage is TRBJ1-1; TRBD1 aligns across 8 bases. The CDR3 has 14 amino acids. Trimming removed 8 bases from V and 5 bases from J; junction bases left unmatched: 10. CDR1 and CDR2 from the germline V gene are MNHEY and SMNVEV (reference sequence). CDR3 sequence: CASVSRGLGTEAFF. CDR3 DNA sequence: TGTGCCAGCGTAAGCAGGGGGCTAGGGACTGAAGCTTTCTTT.

J is TRBJ2-6 and V is TRBV19; the match to TRBD1 covers 8 bases. The CDR3 covers 18 residues. Germline values: CDR1 LNHDA, CDR2 SQIVND (reference sequence). The V segment lost 3 bases and the J segment 1 base; nucleotides outside the gene matches: 8. CDR3 sequence: CASSIRTGPVSGANVLTF. For the CDR3, the DNA is TGTGCCAGTAGTATCCGGACAGGGCCAGTTTCTGGGGCCAACGTCCTGACTTTC.

This chain uses TRBV5-1 with TRBJ1-1; 8 bases are shared with TRBD1. Germline V CDR1 and CDR2: SGHRS, YFSETQ. The CDR3 length is 17 residues. After removal of 0 bases from V and 5 bases from J, the junction contained 12 bases not matched to a gene. CDR3 residues: CASSLGTGTVGGTEAFF. The CDR3, as DNA: TGCGCCAGCAGCTTGGGGACAGGGACGGTTGGAGGAACTGAAGCTTTCTTT. Together with reference TRBV5-1 and TRBJ1-1, the CDR3 gives the full variable domain: KAGVTQTPRYLIKTRGQQVTLSCSPISGHRSVSWYQQTPGQGLQFLFEYFSETQRNKGNFPGRFSGRQFSNSRSEMNVSTLELGDSALYLCASSLGTGTVGGTEAFFGQGTRLTVV.

V and J are TRBV27 and TRBJ2-2; the match to TRBD2 covers 11 bases. Trimming took 10 bases from V and 3 from J; bases not matched to a gene: 13. CDR1 is MNHEY and CDR2 is SMNVEV in the germline V gene (reference sequence). This CDR3 is built from 17 residues. CDR3 coding DNA: TGTGCCACCAGACGGCTAGCGGGAGGACTTGACACCGGGGAGCTGTTTTTT. Translated, it gives CATRRLAGGLDTGELFF.

The CDR3 sequence: CASSLVRAGETQYF. In DNA, the CDR3 is TGTGCCAGCAGCTTAGTCAGGGCAGGGGAGACCCAGTACTTC. The V call is TRBV11-2, the J call TRBJ2-5; TRBD1 is a possible D gene (5 bases). Trimming stripped 1 base from V and 5 bases from J, with 11 bases between. The CDR3 contains 14 residues. Per the germline V gene, CDR1 is SGHAT and CDR2 is FQNNGV. Using reference TRBV11-2 and TRBJ2-5 for the parts outside the CDR3, the full variable domain is EAGVAQSPRYKIIEKRQSVAFWCNPISGHATLYWYQQILGQGPKLLIQFQNNGVVDDSQLPKDRFSAERLKGVDSTLKIQPAKLEDSAVYLCASSLVRAGETQYFGPGTRLLVL.